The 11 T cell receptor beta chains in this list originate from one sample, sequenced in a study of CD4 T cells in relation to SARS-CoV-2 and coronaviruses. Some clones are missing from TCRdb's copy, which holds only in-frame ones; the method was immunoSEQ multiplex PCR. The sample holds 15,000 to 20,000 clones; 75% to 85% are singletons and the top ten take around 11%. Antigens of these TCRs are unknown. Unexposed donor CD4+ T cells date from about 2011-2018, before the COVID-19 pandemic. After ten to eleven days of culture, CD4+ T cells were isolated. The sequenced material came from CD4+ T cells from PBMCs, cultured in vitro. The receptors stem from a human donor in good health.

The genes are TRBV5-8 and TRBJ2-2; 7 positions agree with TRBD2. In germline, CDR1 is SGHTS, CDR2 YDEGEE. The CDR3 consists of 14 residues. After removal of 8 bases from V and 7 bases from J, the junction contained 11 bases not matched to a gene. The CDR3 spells CASYLLKRGGELFF. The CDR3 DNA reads TGTGCCAGTTACCTGTTGAAGCGGGGCGGGGAGCTGTTTTTT.

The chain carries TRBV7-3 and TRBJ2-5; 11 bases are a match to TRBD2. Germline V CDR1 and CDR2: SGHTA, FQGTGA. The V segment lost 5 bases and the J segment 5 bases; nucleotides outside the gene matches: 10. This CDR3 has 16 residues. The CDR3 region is CASSPYGTSGGETQYF. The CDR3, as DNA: TGTGCCAGCAGCCCCTATGGGACTAGCGGAGGGGAGACCCAGTACTTC.

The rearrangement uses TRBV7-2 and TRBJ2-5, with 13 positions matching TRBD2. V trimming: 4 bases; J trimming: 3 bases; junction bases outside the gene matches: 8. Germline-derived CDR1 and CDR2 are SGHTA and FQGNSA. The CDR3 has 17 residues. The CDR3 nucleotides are TGTGCCAGCAGCTCTCGGTGGGGGACTAGCGGGGAAGAGACCCAGTACTTC. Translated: CASSSRWGTSGEETQYF.

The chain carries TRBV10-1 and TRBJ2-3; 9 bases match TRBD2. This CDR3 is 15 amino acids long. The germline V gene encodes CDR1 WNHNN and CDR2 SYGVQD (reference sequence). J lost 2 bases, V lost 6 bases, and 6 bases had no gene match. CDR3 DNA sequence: TGCGCCAGCAGCTTAACTAGCGGGTACACAGATACGCAGTATTTT. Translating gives CASSLTSGYTDTQYF.

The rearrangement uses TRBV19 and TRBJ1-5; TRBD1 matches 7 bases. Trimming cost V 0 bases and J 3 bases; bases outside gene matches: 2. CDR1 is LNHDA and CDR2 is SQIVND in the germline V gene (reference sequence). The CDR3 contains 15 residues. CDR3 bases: TGTGCCAGTAGTATAGAACAGGGGATCAATCAGCCCCAGCATTTT. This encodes CASSIEQGINQPQHF.

CDR3 sequence (DNA): TGTGCCTGGAGTGCCGGGACGGTTAATGAAAAACTGTTTTTT. Its protein product is CAWSAGTVNEKLFF. V and J are TRBV30 and TRBJ1-4, with D tentatively TRBD1 (5 bases). The CDR3 contains 14 residues. V lost 1 base and J lost 4, with 10 bases in between. CDR1 and CDR2 (germline): GTSNPN, SVGIG (reference sequence).

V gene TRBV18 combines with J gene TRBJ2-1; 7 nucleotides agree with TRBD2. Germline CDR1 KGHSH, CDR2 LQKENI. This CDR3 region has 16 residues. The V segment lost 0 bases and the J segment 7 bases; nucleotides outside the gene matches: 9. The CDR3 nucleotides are TGTGCCAGCTCACCACCTAGGGGCGGGAGAGGAAATGAGCAGTTCTTC. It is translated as CASSPPRGGRGNEQFF.

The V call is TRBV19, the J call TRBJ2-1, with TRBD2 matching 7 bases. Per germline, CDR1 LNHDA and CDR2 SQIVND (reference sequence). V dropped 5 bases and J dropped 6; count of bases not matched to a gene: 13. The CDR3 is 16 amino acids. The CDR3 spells CASSAPTSSYTNEQFF. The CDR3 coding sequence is TGTGCCAGTAGTGCCCCGACTAGCTCCTACACCAATGAGCAGTTCTTC.

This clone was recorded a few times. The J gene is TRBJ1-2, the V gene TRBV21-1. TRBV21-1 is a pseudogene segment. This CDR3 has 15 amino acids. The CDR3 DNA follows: TGTGCCAGCAGCAAAGGAATTTCATTAATCTATGGCTACACCTTC. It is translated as CASSKGISLIYGYTF.

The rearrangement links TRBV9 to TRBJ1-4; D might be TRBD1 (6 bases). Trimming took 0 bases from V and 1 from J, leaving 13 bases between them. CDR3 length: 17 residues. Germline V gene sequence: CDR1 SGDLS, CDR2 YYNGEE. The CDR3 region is CASSVGVGGRTNEKLFF. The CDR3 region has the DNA TGTGCCAGCAGCGTAGGTGTCGGGGGGCGAACTAATGAAAAACTGTTTTTT.

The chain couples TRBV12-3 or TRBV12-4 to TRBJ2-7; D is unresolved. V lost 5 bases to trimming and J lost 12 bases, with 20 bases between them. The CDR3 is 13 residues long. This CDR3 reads CASSGGPTAWPYF. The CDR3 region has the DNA TGTGCCAGCAGTGGCGGCCCGACTGCGTGGCCGTACTTC.